A selection of T cell receptor beta chains follows, all from one sample in a study of blood T cell repertoires in COVID-19. The assay was immunoSEQ multiplex PCR, and TCRdb's table has in-frame clones only and misses some. The sample lists tens of thousands of clones, approximately 80% occurring once. The material sequenced was peripheral blood. The receptors were gathered from a human donor with active or convalescent COVID-19. The donor label of this sample is uncertain. The CDR3 runs from the conserved cysteine through the conserved F or W. D genes are given only for firm matches. Rows give clone size only sometimes, using once, few, many, or a class for an expanded clone.

V	J	D	size	CDR3	DNA
TRBV27	TRBJ1-2	TRBD1	once	CASSFRGQSYTF	TGTGCCAGCAGTTTCAGGGGGCAGAGCTACACCTTC
TRBV2	TRBJ2-4	NA	NA	CASSDRTLNQRRWAYF	TGTGCCAGCAGTGACCGGACACTAAACCAACGAAGGTGGGCGTACTTC
TRBV6-5	TRBJ1-5	NA	NA	CASSPQSPRQHF	TGTGCCAGCAGTCCCCAGTCTCCCCGCCAACATTTT
TRBV5-4	TRBJ2-5	TRBD1	NA	CASSGTGKQETQYF	TGTGCCAGCAGCGGGACAGGGAAGCAAGAGACCCAGTACTTC
TRBV7-9	TRBJ2-1	NA	few	CASSLLRRNNEQFF	TGTGCCAGCAGCTTACTGCGGAGAAACAATGAGCAGTTCTTC
TRBV5-1	TRBJ2-2	NA	NA	CASSLDNRSTGELFF	TGCGCCAGCAGCTTGGACAACAGGAGCACCGGGGAGCTGTTTTTT
TRBV4-2	TRBJ2-7	NA	NA	CASSQVAAAYEQYF	TGTGCCAGCAGCCAAGTGGCAGCGGCGTACGAGCAGTACTTC
TRBV7-7	TRBJ2-5	TRBD2	NA	CASSRPGLAGEGTQYF	TGTGCCAGCAGCAGACCGGGACTAGCGGGAGAAGGGACCCAGTACTTC
TRBV2	TRBJ1-1	NA	NA	CASTGRRGTEAFF	TGTGCCAGCACCGGGAGGCGGGGGACTGAAGCTTTCTTT
TRBV30	TRBJ2-2	NA	few	CAWSLTNTGELFF	TGTGCCTGGAGTCTAACTAACACCGGGGAGCTGTTTTTT
TRBV6-5	TRBJ2-3	TRBD1	once	CASSYSGDSPTDTQYF	TGTGCCAGCAGTTACTCGGGGGACAGCCCCACAGATACGCAGTATTTT
TRBV5-1	TRBJ1-2	TRBD1	NA	CASSSGQGREHYGYTF	TGCGCCAGCAGCTCCGGACAGGGTCGAGAACACTATGGCTACACCTTC
TRBV2	TRBJ2-7	TRBD1	NA	CASGGQGGYEQYF	TGTGCCAGCGGGGGACAGGGGGGCTACGAGCAGTACTTC
TRBV11-2	TRBJ1-3	TRBD1	few	CASSSRGQLDTIYF	TGTGCCAGCAGCTCCAGGGGGCAGTTGGACACCATATATTTT
TRBV15	TRBJ2-5	NA	NA	CATSSDLQETQYF	TGTGCCACCAGCAGCGACTTACAAGAGACCCAGTACTTC
TRBV28	TRBJ1-1	TRBD1	once	CASRGTGGNTEAFF	TGTGCCAGCAGGGGGACAGGAGGGAACACTGAAGCTTTCTTT
TRBV4-1	TRBJ2-6	NA	once	CASSQFPGAGANVLTF	TGCGCCAGCAGCCAATTTCCAGGGGCTGGGGCCAACGTCCTGACTTTC
TRBV18	TRBJ2-6	TRBD1	NA	CASSPGTGVDSGANVLTF	TGTGCCAGCTCACCGGGGACAGGGGTAGACTCTGGGGCCAACGTCCTGACTTTC
TRBV7-5	TRBJ1-2	NA	NA	CARSSRTGGRYGYTF	TGTGCCAGAAGCTCAAGGACAGGGGGACGCTATGGCTACACCTTC
TRBV2	TRBJ2-5	TRBD2	many	CASSESSGRLGTQYF	TGTGCCAGCAGTGAAAGTAGCGGGAGACTTGGGACCCAGTACTTC
TRBV6-5	TRBJ2-1	TRBD1	NA	CASTAGTGGTEQFF	TGTGCCAGCACTGCCGGGACAGGGGGGACTGAGCAGTTCTTC
TRBV6-2/TRBV6-3	TRBJ1-1	NA	few	CASSYSQNTEAFF	TGTGCCAGCAGTTACTCCCAGAACACTGAAGCTTTCTTT
TRBV19	TRBJ1-6	NA	NA	CATGYDSPLHF	TGTGCAACAGGGTATGATTCACCCCTCCACTTT
TRBV28	TRBJ1-2	TRBD1	few	CASSLTGANYGYTF	TGTGCCAGCAGTTTAACAGGGGCTAACTATGGCTACACCTTC
TRBV19	TRBJ1-3	NA	NA	CASSISDSSGNTIYF	TGTGCCAGTAGTATTAGTGACAGCTCTGGAAACACCATATATTTT
TRBV18	TRBJ2-1	NA	NA	CASSPTSYNEQFF	TGTGCCAGCTCCCCGACTTCCTACAATGAGCAGTTCTTC
TRBV7-9	TRBJ2-7	TRBD2	many	CASSAGPGGGDEQYF	TGTGCCAGCAGCGCCGGACCGGGAGGGGGGGACGAGCAGTACTTC
TRBV28	TRBJ2-7	NA	NA	CASSLPQAEPYEQYF	TGTGCCAGCAGTCTCCCCCAAGCGGAGCCGTACGAGCAGTACTTC
TRBV7-2	TRBJ2-7	TRBD2	NA	CASSLGRLADSYEQYF	TGTGCCAGCAGCTTGGGGCGACTAGCGGACTCCTACGAGCAGTACTTC
TRBV30	TRBJ2-3	TRBD2	NA	CAWRLSGGWADTQYF	TGTGCCTGGAGGCTCAGCGGGGGCTGGGCAGATACGCAGTATTTT
TRBV7-9	TRBJ1-2	TRBD1	NA	CASSSAGQASGGYTF	TGTGCCAGCAGCTCAGCTGGACAGGCCTCAGGGGGCTACACCTTC
TRBV6-6	TRBJ2-1	NA	NA	CASRGAYNEQFF	TGTGCCAGCAGGGGAGCCTACAATGAGCAGTTCTTC
TRBV19	TRBJ2-1	NA	NA	CASSTSGGSYNEQFF	TGTGCCAGTAGTACGAGCGGAGGATCCTACAATGAGCAGTTCTTC
TRBV30	TRBJ2-5	TRBD2	NA	CAWGSGLAGQETQYF	TGTGCCTGGGGAAGCGGACTAGCGGGACAAGAGACCCAGTACTTC
TRBV28	TRBJ2-7	NA	NA	CASSFRGAQIYEQYF	TGTGCCAGCAGTTTTCGAGGTGCCCAGATCTACGAGCAGTACTTC
TRBV5-4	TRBJ2-3	NA	NA	CASSLRTDTQYF	TGTGCCAGCAGCTTACGGACAGATACGCAGTATTTT
TRBV3-1/TRBV3-2	TRBJ2-1	NA	NA	CASSRDPHSSYNEQFF	TGTGCCAGCAGCCGAGACCCCCACAGCTCCTACAATGAGCAGTTCTTC
TRBV5-5	TRBJ2-1	TRBD2	few	CASSAKASGPDSYNEQFF	TGTGCCAGCAGCGCAAAGGCTAGCGGGCCGGATTCCTACAATGAGCAGTTCTTC
TRBV24-1	TRBJ2-2	NA	NA	CATSRRGNTGELFF	TGTGCCACCAGTAGGCGGGGGAACACCGGGGAGCTGTTTTTT
TRBV3-1/TRBV3-2	TRBJ2-7	TRBD1	NA	CASSFRQGSSYEQYF	TGTGCCAGCAGCTTCCGACAGGGCAGCTCCTACGAGCAGTACTTC
TRBV3-1/TRBV3-2	TRBJ1-1	NA	NA	CASSQGAKVAFF	TGTGCCAGCAGCCAAGGAGCCAAAGTAGCTTTCTTT
TRBV7-3	TRBJ2-2	TRBD2	NA	CASSSVAGGPDTGELFF	TGTGCCAGCAGCTCCGTAGCGGGAGGGCCGGACACCGGGGAGCTGTTTTTT
TRBV5-6	TRBJ2-5	TRBD2	NA	CASRGIGGETQYF	TGTGCCAGCAGGGGTATCGGGGGGGAGACCCAGTACTTC
TRBV5-1	TRBJ1-1	TRBD1	NA	CASSPGQGETEAFF	TGCGCCAGCAGCCCGGGACAGGGGGAGACTGAAGCTTTCTTT
TRBV11-3	TRBJ2-5	TRBD2	NA	CASSLSSGRAETQYF	TGTGCCAGCAGCTTATCGAGCGGGAGGGCAGAGACCCAGTACTTC
TRBV4-2	TRBJ1-2	NA	few	CASSQDQGGYTF	TGTGCCAGCAGCCAAGATCAGGGCGGCTACACCTTC
TRBV6-2/TRBV6-3	TRBJ2-7	TRBD2	few	CASSYGGVVAGDHEQYF	TGTGCCAGCAGTTATGGAGGGGTAGTAGCGGGAGACCACGAGCAGTACTTC
TRBV7-8	TRBJ2-7	TRBD2	NA	CASSFGASGPLSYEQYF	TGTGCCAGCAGCTTCGGGGCTAGCGGGCCCCTCTCCTACGAGCAGTACTTC
TRBV30	TRBJ1-2	TRBD1	NA	CAWSWQGVVDGYTF	TGTGCCTGGAGTTGGCAGGGGGTCGTCGATGGCTACACCTTC
TRBV5-4	TRBJ1-6	NA	NA	CASSLQGYNSPLHF	TGTGCCAGCAGCTTACAGGGTTATAATTCACCCCTCCACTTT
TRBV6-5	TRBJ2-7	TRBD1	few	CASRAPRTGANEQYF	TGTGCCAGCAGAGCCCCAAGGACAGGGGCCAACGAGCAGTACTTC
TRBV21-1	TRBJ2-5	NA	NA	CASSKDLAGYQETQYF	TGTGCCAGCAGCAAAGACCTAGCGGGGTACCAAGAGACCCAGTACTTC
TRBV11-2	TRBJ2-1	NA	NA	CASSLYGNEQFF	TGTGCCAGCAGCTTATACGGGAATGAGCAGTTCTTC
TRBV5-1	TRBJ2-7	TRBD2	few	CASSVAGAMYEQYF	TGCGCCAGCAGCGTAGCGGGAGCAATGTACGAGCAGTACTTC
TRBV10-3	TRBJ1-2	NA	few	CAISESAEGYGYTF	TGTGCCATCAGTGAGTCGGCTGAGGGCTATGGCTACACCTTC